This T cell receptor beta chain was identified in a study of T-cell memory formation after mild COVID-19. TCRdb re-called the 5' RACE reads through MiXCR, storing one row per CDR3 protein. Of about 50,000 distinct CDR3 sequences listed, 12% are singletons. The CDR3 spans 13 residues. V shed 4 bases and J shed 6 bases, with 13 bases lying between them. Germline V gene sequence: CDR1 MNHEY, CDR2 SVGAGI. This clonotype is labeled as medium-sized (0.01 to 0.1%). Specimen: PBMCs or a T cell subset sorted from them (not recorded which). The chain is built from TRBV6-5 and TRBJ2-7; D uncertain. The origin of this receptor is a young man who had mild COVID-19 (a few samples of this study predate the infection). Cell type and time point are not known. CDR3 protein: CASSSFPRSEQYV. For the CDR3, the DNA is TGTGCCAGCAGTTCCTTTCCCCGCAGCGAGCAGTACGTC.